The present TCR beta chain was sequenced within a study of neurological immune-mediated disorders. The study's findings and limits: Across subjects, expanded clones had no CDR3 amino acid sequences in common, pointing to private repertoires in all groups.

The authors produced cDNA by 5'RACE using 10-nucleotide random UMIs. TCRdb passed the 5' RACE reads through MiXCR, listing each CDR3 protein once. The table includes more than 50,000 distinct CDR3 sequences, roughly 8.8% detected once. Time point meaning: longitudinal time-point 3. The sample holds many counts of this clonotype. Antigen: not known. The sequenced sample was PBMCs. This receptor was identified in a woman aged 40 to 50 in good health.

As DNA, the CDR3 is TGTGCCAGCAGCTCCGGGACCCAGATTTTCACAGATACGCAGTATTTT. Its protein is CASSSGTQIFTDTQYF. The chain uses TRBV7-3 and TRBJ2-3; D tentatively fits TRBD1 or TRBD2 (5 bases each). The CDR3 covers 16 residues. Between the trimmed V and J ends, which lost 4 bases and 2 bases, there was a span of 16 bases. Germline CDR1 is SGHTA and CDR2 is FQGTGA.